This TCR beta chain was observed in a study of CD8+CD57+ T cells in acquired aplastic anemia. On the study more broadly: When averaged, DNA from sorted CD4+ and CD8+ cells came to 3 to 3.5 ug.

A note on this clonotype: Antigen specificity is unknown.

The CDR3 totals 13 residues. The V end was cut by 5 bases, the J end by 5 bases, with 13 bases between. Germline values: CDR1 SGHTA, CDR2 FQGTGA. The template used for profiling TCR beta VDJ and CDR3 was genomic DNA. MiXCR was run by TCRdb on the reads, yielding one entry per CDR3 protein. Among about 270,000 distinct CDR3 sequences listed, roughly three fifths were seen once. Study conclusions and caveats: No significant patient-versus-control difference appeared in CD8+ Simpson's diversity. Approximately 30 CD8+ CDR3 sequences were shared between patients and controls.

The genes are TRBV7-3 and TRBJ2-7; D is possibly TRBD1 (5 bases). The sequence was collected from a human donor with severe aplastic anemia or a healthy control (not recorded which). Sequenced: sorted CD4+, CD8+, or CD8+CD57+ T cells (not recorded which) from PBMCs. The CDR3 sequence is CASSLTEFHEQYF. As DNA, the CDR3 is TGTGCCAGCAGCCTGACAGAGTTCCACGAGCAGTACTTC. The whole variable domain, filled in from reference TRBV7-3 and TRBJ2-7, reads GAGVSQTPSNKVTEKGKYVELRCDPISGHTALYWYRQSLGQGPEFLIYFQGTGAADDSGLPNDRFFAVRPEGSVSTLKIQRTERGDSAVYLCASSLTEFHEQYFGPGTRLTVT.